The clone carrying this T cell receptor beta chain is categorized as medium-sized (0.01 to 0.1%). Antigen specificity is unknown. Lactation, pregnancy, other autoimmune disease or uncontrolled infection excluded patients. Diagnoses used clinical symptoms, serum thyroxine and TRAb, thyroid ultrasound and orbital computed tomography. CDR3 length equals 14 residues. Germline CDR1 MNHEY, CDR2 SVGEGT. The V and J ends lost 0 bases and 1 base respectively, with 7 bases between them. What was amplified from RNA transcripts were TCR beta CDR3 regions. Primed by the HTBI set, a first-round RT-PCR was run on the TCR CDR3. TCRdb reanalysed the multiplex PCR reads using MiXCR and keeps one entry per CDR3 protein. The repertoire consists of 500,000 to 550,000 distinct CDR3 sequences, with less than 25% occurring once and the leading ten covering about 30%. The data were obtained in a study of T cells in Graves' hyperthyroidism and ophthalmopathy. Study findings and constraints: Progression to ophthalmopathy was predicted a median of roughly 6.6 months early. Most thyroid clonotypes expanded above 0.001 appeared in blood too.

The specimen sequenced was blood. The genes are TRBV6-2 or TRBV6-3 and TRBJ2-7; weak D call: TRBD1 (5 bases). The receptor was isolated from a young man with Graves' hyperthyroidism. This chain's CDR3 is CASSYSTDSYEQYF. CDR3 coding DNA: TGTGCCAGCAGTTACTCGACAGATTCCTACGAGCAGTACTTC.